Listed below are T cell receptor beta chains from one sample, sequenced in a study of control samples from healthy donors and cancer patients. Clones were sequenced by immunoSEQ multiplex PCR, and TCRdb holds only the in-frame ones, with some missing. The table shows fewer than 200,000 clones, with about 94% occurring only once. Sequenced input: blood. Receptor source: a woman aged 60-75 years in good health. Both conserved end residues are part of each CDR3. The D gene is left open where the match is weak. Clone size is stated in some rows and not others, as once, few, many or a class when expanded.

d_gene	abundance	v_gene	j_gene	CDR3aa	CDR3nt
-	once	TRBV10-3	TRBJ2-5	CAISEGGFQETQYF	TGTGCCATCAGTGAGGGAGGGTTCCAAGAGACCCAGTACTTC
TRBD2	few	TRBV5-1	TRBJ2-1	CASSLSGGAHNEQFF	TGCGCCAGCAGCCTTAGCGGGGGGGCCCACAATGAGCAGTTCTTC
TRBD1	-	TRBV2	TRBJ2-7	CASSPQGAGPPPDEQYF	TGTGCCAGCAGTCCCCAGGGGGCGGGACCGCCCCCTGATGAGCAGTACTTC
-	-	TRBV5-1	TRBJ2-6	CASSLSVPGANVLTF	TGCGCCAGCAGCTTGAGCGTCCCTGGGGCCAACGTCCTGACTTTC
-	-	TRBV11-2	TRBJ1-2	CASSLDRNYGYTF	TGTGCCAGCAGCTTAGACCGAAACTATGGCTACACCTTC
-	-	TRBV2	TRBJ1-5	CASSQTITGFSWPQHF	TGTGCCAGCAGCCAAACTATTACAGGGTTCTCATGGCCCCAGCATTTT
-	-	TRBV2	TRBJ1-1	CASSEAQGRRTEAFF	TGTGCCAGCAGTGAAGCGCAGGGCCGGAGAACTGAAGCTTTCTTT
-	-	TRBV29-1	TRBJ2-5	CSVAVGGARETQYF	TGCAGCGTGGCCGTGGGGGGGGCCAGGGAGACCCAGTACTTC
-	-	TRBV2	TRBJ2-5	CASSQGWETQYF	TGTGCCAGCAGTCAGGGCTGGGAGACCCAGTACTTC
TRBD2	-	TRBV11-2	TRBJ2-7	CASSRDGGGSYEQYF	TGTGCCAGCAGCAGAGACGGGGGGGGCTCCTACGAGCAGTACTTC
TRBD1	once	TRBV2	TRBJ1-3	CASSSGQGPGNTIYF	TGTGCCAGCAGTTCGGGACAGGGTCCCGGAAACACCATATATTTT
-	-	TRBV27	TRBJ1-2	CASSRNGRNYGYTF	TGTGCCAGCAGTCGGAATGGACGGAACTATGGCTACACCTTC
TRBD2	-	TRBV9	TRBJ2-3	CASSVDPAGPDTQYF	TGTGCCAGCAGCGTAGATCCAGCGGGGCCAGATACGCAGTATTTT
-	-	TRBV15	TRBJ2-3	CATSRDRGTSTDTQYF	TGTGCCACCAGCAGAGATCGCGGAACTAGCACAGATACGCAGTATTTT
-	-	TRBV10-3	TRBJ1-1	CAISGTTNTEAFF	TGTGCCATCAGCGGGACCACGAACACTGAAGCTTTCTTT
-	once	TRBV9	TRBJ2-5	CASSVGGAKETQYF	TGTGCCAGCAGCGTAGGAGGTGCGAAAGAGACCCAGTACTTC
TRBD1	-	TRBV19	TRBJ1-2	CASSVGTGNYGYTF	TGTGCCAGTAGTGTGGGGACAGGGAACTATGGCTACACCTTC
-	-	TRBV19	TRBJ1-5	CASSLSPLEEGFLYSNQPQHF	TGTGCCAGTAGTCTATCCCCCCTGGAAGAGGGTTTCCTATATAGCAATCAGCCCCAGCATTTT
-	-	TRBV24-1	TRBJ1-1	CATKGPDTEAFF	TGTGCCACCAAAGGCCCAGACACTGAAGCTTTCTTT
-	-	TRBV6-6	TRBJ1-3	CASTLGGTSGNTIYF	TGTGCCAGCACTCTCGGGGGCACTTCTGGAAACACCATATATTTT
-	once	TRBV14	TRBJ1-1	CASSQVWNTEAFF	TGTGCCAGCAGCCAAGTTTGGAACACTGAAGCTTTCTTT
-	-	TRBV5-1	TRBJ1-3	CASSSSLGLSSGNTIYF	TGCGCCAGCAGCTCCTCACTGGGACTTTCCTCTGGAAACACCATATATTTT
-	once	TRBV12-5	TRBJ2-7	CASGLGGTPYEQYF	TGTGCTAGTGGCCTCGGCGGGACACCCTACGAGCAGTACTTC
-	-	TRBV27	TRBJ2-7	CASSPDKTISYEQYF	TGTGCCAGCAGCCCGGACAAGACGATCTCCTACGAGCAGTACTTC
-	-	TRBV25-1	TRBJ2-3	CASSEFGAGTDTQYF	TGTGCCAGCAGTGAATTCGGAGCGGGTACAGATACGCAGTATTTT
TRBD1	-	TRBV7-2	TRBJ2-1	CASSLGGPGQGFNEQFF	TGTGCCAGCAGCTTAGGTGGTCCGGGACAGGGCTTCAATGAGCAGTTCTTC
TRBD1	-	TRBV19	TRBJ1-1	CASSPATGGTEAFF	TGTGCCAGTAGTCCGGCGACAGGGGGGACTGAAGCTTTCTTT
TRBD1	-	TRBV2	TRBJ1-5	CASRGDRGHQPQHF	TGTGCCAGCAGAGGGGACAGGGGGCATCAGCCCCAGCATTTT
-	-	TRBV30	TRBJ1-2	CAWRPRTSYGYTF	TGTGCCTGGAGGCCAAGGACCAGCTATGGCTACACCTTC
-	-	TRBV6-4	TRBJ2-1	CASSEDNYNEQFF	TGTGCCAGCAGTGAGGACAATTACAATGAGCAGTTCTTC
TRBD1	-	TRBV9	TRBJ1-2	CASGQGEYGYTF	TGTGCCAGCGGACAGGGGGAGTATGGCTACACCTTC
TRBD1	-	TRBV4-3	TRBJ2-6	CASSLSWRQGASGANVLTF	TGCGCCAGCAGCCTCTCGTGGAGGCAGGGGGCGAGTGGGGCCAACGTCCTGACTTTC
-	-	TRBV9	TRBJ1-1	CASREIQGGNTEAFF	TGTGCCAGCAGGGAAATACAGGGTGGAAACACTGAAGCTTTCTTT
TRBD1	-	TRBV27	TRBJ1-2	CASRLTGDSAYYGYTF	TGTGCCAGCAGACTGACCGGGGACAGTGCCTACTATGGCTACACCTTC
-	-	TRBV12-3/TRBV12-4	TRBJ1-6	CASSFSNSPLHF	TGTGCCAGCAGCTTTAGTAATTCACCCCTCCACTTT
-	once	TRBV2	TRBJ1-2	CASSEAANYGYTF	TGTGCCAGCAGTGAAGCGGCTAACTATGGCTACACCTTC
TRBD1	-	TRBV12-3/TRBV12-4	TRBJ1-1	CASSPGGTEAFF	TGTGCCAGCAGTCCAGGGGGTACTGAAGCTTTCTTT
-	-	TRBV18	TRBJ1-2	CASSPGQSRLYGYTF	TGTGCCAGCTCACCGGGACAATCGAGACTCTATGGCTACACCTTC
-	-	TRBV2	TRBJ1-1	CASSELTEAFF	TGTGCCAGCAGTGAGTTAACTGAAGCTTTCTTT
-	-	TRBV19	TRBJ1-3	CASSTSLSMAVSGNTIYF	TGTGCCAGTAGTACGAGCTTAAGTATGGCAGTCTCTGGAAACACCATATATTTT
-	-	TRBV18	TRBJ1-6	CASSLHRALNSPLHF	TGTGCCAGCTCACTCCACAGGGCCCTTAATTCACCCCTCCACTTT
TRBD1	-	TRBV25-1	TRBJ1-1	CASSPSDREAFF	TGTGCCAGCAGTCCTTCGGACAGGGAAGCTTTCTTT
-	-	TRBV13	TRBJ1-1	CASTQFTEAFF	TGTGCCAGCACCCAGTTCACTGAAGCTTTCTTT
-	-	TRBV6-5	TRBJ2-1	CASSYSNNEQFF	TGTGCCAGCAGTTACTCGAACAATGAGCAGTTCTTC
-	-	TRBV12-3/TRBV12-4	TRBJ2-5	CASSSGTQETQYF	TGTGCCAGCAGTTCCGGGACGCAAGAGACCCAGTACTTC
TRBD2	-	TRBV6-5	TRBJ2-7	CASTSLAGGPYEQYF	TGTGCCAGTACATCCCTCGCGGGGGGCCCCTACGAGCAGTACTTC
TRBD1	-	TRBV7-2	TRBJ1-4	CASSYARGRGSEKLFF	TGTGCCAGCAGCTACGCCCGCGGCAGGGGGAGTGAAAAACTGTTTTTT
-	-	TRBV7-2	TRBJ2-3	CASSLRRPGTTDTQYF	TGTGCCAGCAGCTTAAGGCGCCCAGGGACCACAGATACGCAGTATTTT
-	-	TRBV5-1	TRBJ2-7	CASSLAGVTIYEQYF	TGCGCCAGCAGCTTGGCCGGGGTGACAATCTACGAGCAGTACTTC
-	-	TRBV10-1	TRBJ1-1	CASSESSNTEAFF	TGCGCCAGCAGTGAATCGTCGAACACTGAAGCTTTCTTT
-	-	TRBV11-1	TRBJ2-7	CASSLPQGTYEQYF	TGTGCCAGCAGCCTCCCCCAGGGCACCTACGAGCAGTACTTC